This passage covers 25 T cell receptor beta chains from one sample sequenced in a study of T-cell memory formation after mild COVID-19. Via MiXCR, TCRdb re-called the 5' RACE reads, giving one row per CDR3 protein. The table has approximately 190,000 distinct CDR3 sequences, about 17% seen once. Sequencing was performed on PBMCs or a T cell subset sorted from them (not recorded which). The receptors derive from an adult woman who had mild COVID-19 (a few samples of this study predate the infection). Cell type and time point are not known.

This clonotype is a singleton in its sample. This sequence joins TRBV25-1 and TRBJ1-3; D is uncertain. Germline V gene data show CDR1 as MGHDK and CDR2 as SYGVNS. The CDR3 sequence is 14 residues long. Trimming left V 4 bases short and J 1 base short, with 8 bases between. CDR3 bases: TGTGCCAGCAGTGTGACACTTTCTGGAAACACCATATATTTT. Translated: CASSVTLSGNTIYF.

V and J are TRBV7-6 and TRBJ1-2; maybe TRBD1 (5 bases). The CDR3 is 13 amino acids. CDR1 and CDR2 from the germline V gene are SGHVS and FNYEAQ. V was cut by 1 base and J by 5 bases, with 8 bases left in between. CDR3 nucleotide sequence: TGTGCCAGCAGCTTAGGGACAACTTATGGCTACACCTTC. Its protein is CASSLGTTYGYTF.

The chain employs TRBV6-2 or TRBV6-3 and TRBJ2-3; TRBD2 matches at 11 bases. The germline CDR1 and CDR2 sequences are MNHEY and SVGEGT. The CDR3 has 17 amino acids. J gave up 1 base and V 5 bases, and 8 bases lay outside the gene matches. The CDR3 region has the DNA TGTGCCAGCAGTCGATTACGACTAGCGGGACGCACAGATACGCAGTATTTT. Translating it yields CASSRLRLAGRTDTQYF.

The V call is TRBV7-3, the J call TRBJ2-2; weak D call: TRBD2 (5 bases). Germline CDR1 reads SGHTA; CDR2 reads FQGTGA. The CDR3 is 17 residues long. With 0 bases removed from V and 0 bases from J, the gap between germline ends came to 11 bases. The DNA of the CDR3 is TGTGCCAGCAGCTTAACGCTGGCCGGGGCGAACACCGGGGAGCTGTTTTTT. Protein sequence: CASSLTLAGANTGELFF.

This clonotype showed up just a few times. The genes are TRBV18 and TRBJ2-1, with D tentatively TRBD1 (7 bases). The V gene lost 3 bases and the J gene lost 15 bases, with 18 bases spanning the gap. The germline V gene has CDR1 KGHSH and CDR2 LQKENI. The length of the CDR3 is 13 residues. CDR3 sequence reads: CASSPAGGMVVFF. The CDR3 DNA reads TGTGCCAGCTCACCCGCAGGGGGGATGGTGGTGTTCTTC.

The gene calls are TRBV27 and TRBJ2-6; tentative D call: TRBD1 (6 bases). Germline V CDR1 and CDR2: MNHEY, SMNVEV (reference sequence). The CDR3 is 16 residues long. The V and J ends lost 4 bases and 2 bases respectively, with 12 bases between them. Here the CDR3 DNA reads TGTGCCAGCAGTTCCGACAGGTCCCCTGGGGCCAACGTCCTGACTTTC. Residues: CASSSDRSPGANVLTF.

CDR3 DNA sequence: TGTGCCAGCAGCATCGGGACAGACCACCCAACGAAAAAAACAGATACGCAGTATTTT. It encodes CASSIGTDHPTKKTDTQYF. The chain is built from TRBV21-1 and TRBJ2-3; the DNA was not used to check the table's D call, TRBD1. TRBV21-1 is tagged as a pseudogene. The CDR3 sequence is 19 residues long.

The chain combines TRBV7-2 with TRBJ2-6, with unresolved D. In germline, CDR1 is SGHTA, CDR2 FQGNSA. V was clipped by 7 bases and J by 2 bases, with 9 bases between them. The CDR3 contains 14 residues. As DNA, the CDR3 is TGTGCCAGCAAGACTTCGGCTGGGGCCAACGTCCTGACTTTC. Encoded protein: CASKTSAGANVLTF.

This clonotype was detected only a few times. This chain uses TRBV5-1 with TRBJ2-7; weak D call: TRBD2 (5 bases). The CDR3 extends over 13 amino acids. Trimming took off 0 bases at V and 5 bases at J, with 9 bases between the two ends. CDR1 is SGHRS and CDR2 is YFSETQ in the germline V gene. The CDR3 loop reads CASSLAVRDEQYF. The CDR3 nucleotides read TGCGCCAGCAGCTTGGCAGTGAGGGACGAGCAGTACTTC.

This clonotype was detected a few times. This chain connects TRBV24-1 to TRBJ2-6; D may be TRBD1 or TRBD2 (5 bases each). The CDR3 sequence is 17 residues long. The V and J ends lost 5 bases and 2 bases respectively, with 15 bases between them. CDR1 KGHDR and CDR2 SFDVKD come from the germline V gene. CDR3 DNA: TGTGCCACCAGTGCTTCGGGGACGGGTACTGGGGCCAACGTCCTGACTTTC. This encodes CATSASGTGTGANVLTF.

This clonotype turned up a few times. The genes are TRBV7-6 and TRBJ2-2, with D perhaps assigned TRBD1 or TRBD2 (5 bases each). The V and J ends lost 3 bases and 6 bases respectively, with 14 bases between them. The germline V gene has CDR1 SGHVS and CDR2 FNYEAQ. The CDR3 has 15 residues. The CDR3 region has the DNA TGTGCCAGCAGCTTCGGGACCCGCGTTCCCGGGGAGCTGTTTTTT. Its protein is CASSFGTRVPGELFF.

This clonotype was seen at least ten times. This chain connects TRBV27 to TRBJ2-7; a possible D gene is TRBD1 (5 bases). The V gene's germline CDR1 is MNHEY and CDR2 SMNVEV (reference sequence). This CDR3 spans 16 amino acids. The germline V and J ends were trimmed by 6 bases and 2 bases, with 20 bases remaining between them. The CDR3 is CASSPSGISGTYEQYF. Here the CDR3 DNA reads TGTGCCAGCAGCCCCAGTGGTATTTCAGGGACCTACGAGCAGTACTTC.

The chain joins TRBV4-1 to TRBJ2-6; D is unclear. This CDR3 comprises 16 residues. Germline V gene lookup returns CDR1 MGHRA and CDR2 YSYEKL. The ends were cut back, 0 bases at V and 2 bases at J, with 8 bases in the middle. CDR3: CASSQEGRAGANVLTF. In DNA form, the CDR3 reads TGCGCCAGCAGCCAAGAAGGCCGTGCTGGGGCCAACGTCCTGACTTTC.

The chain recombines TRBV6-6 with TRBJ2-3; no definite D call. Germline assignment: CDR1 MNHNY and CDR2 SVGAGI (reference sequence). The V end was cut by 0 bases, the J end by 4 bases, with 8 bases between. The CDR3 has 14 residues. Written as DNA, the CDR3 is TGTGCCAGCAGTTACTCAGACACAGCAGATACGCAGTATTTT. It yields the protein CASSYSDTADTQYF.

The sample holds a few counts of this clonotype. The rearrangement joins TRBV24-1 to TRBJ2-1; 7 bases align to TRBD1. Germline V gene data show CDR1 as KGHDR and CDR2 as SFDVKD. CDR3 length: 16 amino acids. V lost 3 bases, J lost 5 bases, and 9 bases stayed unmatched. Here the CDR3 DNA reads TGTGCCACCAGTGATCCACTTCGGACAGGTAACAATGAGCAGTTCTTC. It codes for CATSDPLRTGNNEQFF.

The chain uses TRBV12-3 or TRBV12-4 and TRBJ2-1; D uncertain. Trimming took 2 bases from V and 4 from J, leaving 9 bases between them. The CDR3 spans 14 residues. This CDR3 is CASSLSRLYNEQFF. As DNA, the CDR3 is TGTGCCAGCAGTTTATCCCGTTTGTACAATGAGCAGTTCTTC.

This clonotype was seen a few times. The gene calls are TRBV28 and TRBJ2-7; D could derive from TRBD1 or TRBD2 (5 bases each). The V gene's germline CDR1 is MDHEN and CDR2 SYDVKM. V was trimmed by 3 bases and J by 3 bases, leaving 9 bases between them. There are 13 residues in the CDR3. CDR3 in amino acids: CASSFGANYEQYF. Written as DNA, the CDR3 is TGTGCCAGCAGTTTCGGGGCGAACTACGAGCAGTACTTC.

The gene calls are TRBV6-6 and TRBJ1-6; 7 positions agree with TRBD1. With 3 bases clipped from V and 9 bases from J, the junction kept 8 bases outside the gene matches. The length of the CDR3 is 15 residues. Germline values: CDR1 MNHNY, CDR2 SVGAGI (reference sequence). The chain's CDR3 is CASSYGGDRTSPLHF. Here the CDR3 DNA reads TGTGCCAGCAGTTATGGGGGGGACAGAACTTCACCCCTCCACTTT.

This clonotype was seen many times. The chain employs TRBV6-2 or TRBV6-3 and TRBJ2-7, with a weak D call TRBD2 (6 bases). The germline V gene has CDR1 MNHEY and CDR2 SVGEGT. Trimming left V 7 bases short and J 1 base short, with 14 bases between. This CDR3 comprises 14 residues. The DNA for the CDR3 is TGTGCCAGCAACCGGGGACTCCAGTCCTACGAGCAGTACTTC. Translating it yields CASNRGLQSYEQYF.

Only a few counts were recorded for this clonotype. The chain links TRBV7-2 to TRBJ1-1; D possibly corresponds to TRBD1 (5 bases). The V end lost 5 bases, the J end lost 4 bases, and 11 bases lay between the germline ends. Per germline, CDR1 SGHTA and CDR2 FQGNSA. The CDR3 extends over 13 amino acids. This chain's CDR3 is CASSTQGSTEAFF. The CDR3 DNA reads as TGTGCCAGCAGCACCCAGGGTAGCACTGAAGCTTTCTTT.

A few counts support this clonotype. A junction boundary mismatches the germline segment, possibly from a read error. The rearrangement uses TRBV7-7 and TRBJ2-1, with D possibly TRBD2 on 6 matching bases. The V gene's germline CDR1 is SSHAT and CDR2 FNYEAQ (reference sequence). This CDR3 region has 16 residues. This CDR3 is CASSLQLAPPYNEQFF. The DNA of the CDR3 is TGTGCTAGCAGCTTGCAACTAGCTCCACCCTACAATGAGCAGTTCTTC.

This clonotype has more than one count but fewer than ten. The V call is TRBV18, the J call TRBJ2-3; tentative D call: TRBD1 (6 bases). The CDR3 is 17 residues long. The V end lost 1 base, the J end lost 3 bases, and 17 bases lay between the germline ends. CDR1 and CDR2 (germline): KGHSH, LQKENI. In nucleotides, the CDR3 is TGTGCCAGCTCACCACTTAAGGGACATGCTGTGACAGATACGCAGTATTTT. It is translated as CASSPLKGHAVTDTQYF. The variable domain in full, completed from reference TRBV18 and TRBJ2-3, reads NAGVMQNPRHLVRRRGQEARLRCSPMKGHSHVYWYRQLPEEGLKFMVYLQKENIIDESGMPKERFSAEFPKEGPSILRIQQVVRGDSAAYFCASSPLKGHAVTDTQYFGPGTRLTVL.

The table lists this clonotype with a few counts. The chain uses TRBV5-6 and TRBJ2-3; no clear D gene. The CDR3 consists of 14 residues. Trimming shortened V by 1 base and J by 2 bases, and 8 bases separated the two germline ends. Per germline, CDR1 SGHDT and CDR2 YYEEEE. CDR3: CASSLYSYTDTQYF. The CDR3 DNA reads TGTGCCAGCAGCTTGTACTCTTACACAGATACGCAGTATTTT.

The V and J genes are TRBV20-1 and TRBJ1-6, with D perhaps matching TRBD1 (6 bases). This CDR3 spans 17 amino acids. Trimming removed 2 bases at V and 4 bases at J, with 18 bases between. In germline, CDR1 is DFQATT, CDR2 SNEGSKA (reference sequence). CDR3 amino acids: CSARPGGGALYNSPLHF. The CDR3 DNA is TGCAGTGCTAGACCCGGGGGGGGCGCGTTGTATAATTCACCCCTCCACTTT.

The CDR3 protein is CASSRRTSGMGTYNEQFF. CDR3 sequence (DNA): TGTGCCAGCAGTCGAAGGACTAGCGGGATGGGGACCTACAATGAGCAGTTCTTC. This chain joins TRBV7-6 and TRBJ2-1, with 12 nucleotides matching TRBD2. The CDR3 is 18 amino acids. Germline V gives CDR1 SGHVS, CDR2 FNYEAQ. V lost 6 bases, J lost 2 bases, and 11 bases stayed unmatched.